This T cell receptor (beta chain) was sequenced during a study of PD-1 blockade in classical Hodgkin lymphoma. This CDR3 is 14 amino acids long. Germline loops: CDR1 LNHDA, CDR2 SQIVND (reference sequence). V lost 5 bases, J lost 6 bases, and 15 bases lay in between. Profiling relied on immunoSEQ multiplex PCR, and the TCRdb table lists in-frame clones only, not all of them. The repertoire holds 12,000 to 15,000 clones, with roughly 80% as singletons. The study's findings and limits: Prior to therapy, complete responders displayed diversity much like that of newly diagnosed patients.

All patients experienced relapse after autologous stem cell transplantation, and brentuximab vedotin exposure was variable. Relative to its sample, this clone is medium-sized. What it recognizes is unknown. The sequence was collected from a human donor with classical Hodgkin lymphoma. The genes are TRBV19 and TRBJ2-3, with D possibly TRBD1 on 7 matching bases. Specimen: peripheral blood mononuclear cells (PBMCs), collected at baseline. The CDR3 bases are TGTGCCAGTAGTTCGCAGGGGGGTCAGGATACGCAGTATTTT. The encoded protein is CASSSQGGQDTQYF.